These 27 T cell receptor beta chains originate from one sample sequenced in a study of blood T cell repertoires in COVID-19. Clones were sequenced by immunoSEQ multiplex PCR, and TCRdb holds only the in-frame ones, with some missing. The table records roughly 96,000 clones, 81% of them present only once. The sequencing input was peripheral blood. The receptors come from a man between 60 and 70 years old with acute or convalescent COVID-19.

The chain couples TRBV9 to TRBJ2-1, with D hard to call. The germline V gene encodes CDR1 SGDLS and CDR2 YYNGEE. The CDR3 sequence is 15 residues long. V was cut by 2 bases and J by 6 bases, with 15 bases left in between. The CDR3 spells CASSVGTLPGNEQFF. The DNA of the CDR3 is TGTGCCAGCAGCGTCGGTACGTTGCCGGGCAATGAGCAGTTCTTC.

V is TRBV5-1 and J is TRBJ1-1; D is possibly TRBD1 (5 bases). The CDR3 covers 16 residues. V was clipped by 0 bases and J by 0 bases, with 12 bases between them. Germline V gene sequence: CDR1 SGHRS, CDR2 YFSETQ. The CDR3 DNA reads TGCGCCAGCAGCTTGGCCGGGCAGGGTTTGAACACTGAAGCTTTCTTT. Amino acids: CASSLAGQGLNTEAFF. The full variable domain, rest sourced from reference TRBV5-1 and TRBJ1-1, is KAGVTQTPRYLIKTRGQQVTLSCSPISGHRSVSWYQQTPGQGLQFLFEYFSETQRNKGNFPGRFSGRQFSNSRSEMNVSTLELGDSALYLCASSLAGQGLNTEAFFGQGTRLTVV.

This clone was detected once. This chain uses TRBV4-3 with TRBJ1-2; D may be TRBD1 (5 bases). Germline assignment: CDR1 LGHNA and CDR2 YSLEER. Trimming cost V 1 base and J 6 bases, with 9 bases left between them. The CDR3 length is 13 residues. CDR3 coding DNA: TGCGCCAGCAGCCAAGGGTCGGGGGATGGCTACACCTTC. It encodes CASSQGSGDGYTF.

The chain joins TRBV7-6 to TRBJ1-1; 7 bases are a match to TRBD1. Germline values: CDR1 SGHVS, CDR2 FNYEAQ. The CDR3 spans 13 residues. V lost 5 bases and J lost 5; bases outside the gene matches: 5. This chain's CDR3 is CASSSTGVTEAFF. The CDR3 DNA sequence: TGTGCCAGCAGCAGCACAGGGGTGACTGAAGCTTTCTTT. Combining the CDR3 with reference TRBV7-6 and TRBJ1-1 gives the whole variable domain GAGVSQSPRYKVTKRGQDVALRCDPISGHVSLYWYRQALGQGPEFLTYFNYEAQQDKSGLPNDRFSAERPEGSISTLTIQRTEQRDSAMYRCASSSTGVTEAFFGQGTRLTVV.

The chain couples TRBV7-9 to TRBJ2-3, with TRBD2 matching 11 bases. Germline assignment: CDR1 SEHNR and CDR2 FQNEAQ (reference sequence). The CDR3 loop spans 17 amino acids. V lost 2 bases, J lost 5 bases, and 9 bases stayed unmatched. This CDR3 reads CASSLRRSGGAIDTQYF. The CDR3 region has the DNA TGTGCCAGCAGCTTAAGGCGTAGCGGGGGGGCAATAGATACGCAGTATTTT.

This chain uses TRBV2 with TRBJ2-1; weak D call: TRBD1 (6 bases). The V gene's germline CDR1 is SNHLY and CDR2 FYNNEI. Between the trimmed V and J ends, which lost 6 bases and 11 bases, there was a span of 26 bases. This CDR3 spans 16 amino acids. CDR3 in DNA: TGTGCCAGCAGGGAACAAACAGGTGGGGGCGATCCCCAGCAGTTCTTC. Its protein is CASREQTGGGDPQQFF.

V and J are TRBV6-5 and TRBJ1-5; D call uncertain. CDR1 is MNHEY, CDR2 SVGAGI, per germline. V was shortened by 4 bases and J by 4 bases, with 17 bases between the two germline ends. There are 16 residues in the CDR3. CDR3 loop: CASSSASGGRNQPQHF. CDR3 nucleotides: TGTGCCAGCAGTTCCGCGTCCGGAGGGAGAAATCAGCCCCAGCATTTT.

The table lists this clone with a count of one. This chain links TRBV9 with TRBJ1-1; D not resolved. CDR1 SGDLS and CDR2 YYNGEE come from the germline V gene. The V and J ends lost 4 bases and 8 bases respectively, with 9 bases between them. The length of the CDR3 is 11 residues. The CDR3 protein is CASSPQREAFF. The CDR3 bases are TGTGCCAGCAGCCCCCAGAGGGAAGCTTTCTTT. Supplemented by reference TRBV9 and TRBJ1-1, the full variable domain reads DSGVTQTPKHLITATGQRVTLRCSPRSGDLSVYWYQQSLDQGLQFLIQYYNGEERAKGNILERFSAQQFPDLHSELNLSSLELGDSALYFCASSPQREAFFGQGTRLTVV.

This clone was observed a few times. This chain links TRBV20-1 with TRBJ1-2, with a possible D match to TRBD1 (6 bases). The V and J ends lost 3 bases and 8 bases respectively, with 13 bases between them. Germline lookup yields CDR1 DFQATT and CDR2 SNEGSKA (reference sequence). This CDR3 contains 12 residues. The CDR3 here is CSASVGGEGYTF. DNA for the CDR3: TGCAGTGCTAGTGTTGGGGGCGAGGGCTACACCTTC.

The CDR3 DNA reads as TGCGCCAGCAGCCACACAGACGGGGAGATAACCAAAAACATTCAGTACTTC. Amino acids: CASSHTDGEITKNIQYF. The chain has TRBV4-1 and TRBJ2-4; weak D call: TRBD2 (5 bases). The germline V gene has CDR1 MGHRA and CDR2 YSYEKL. The CDR3 covers 17 residues. Trimming took off 3 bases at V and 2 bases at J, with 17 bases between the two ends.

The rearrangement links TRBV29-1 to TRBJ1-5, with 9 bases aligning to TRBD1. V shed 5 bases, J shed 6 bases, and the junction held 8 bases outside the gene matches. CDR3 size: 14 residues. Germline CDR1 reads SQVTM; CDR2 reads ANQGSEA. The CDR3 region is CSVRTGEGAQPQHF. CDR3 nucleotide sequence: TGCAGCGTTAGGACAGGGGAGGGTGCTCAGCCCCAGCATTTT.

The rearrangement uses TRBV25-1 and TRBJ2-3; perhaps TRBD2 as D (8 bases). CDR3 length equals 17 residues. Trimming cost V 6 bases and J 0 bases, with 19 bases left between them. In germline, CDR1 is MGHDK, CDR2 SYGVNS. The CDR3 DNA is TGTGCCAGCAGCGAGACAGGGACTAGAGGTAGCACAGATACGCAGTATTTT. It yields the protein CASSETGTRGSTDTQYF.

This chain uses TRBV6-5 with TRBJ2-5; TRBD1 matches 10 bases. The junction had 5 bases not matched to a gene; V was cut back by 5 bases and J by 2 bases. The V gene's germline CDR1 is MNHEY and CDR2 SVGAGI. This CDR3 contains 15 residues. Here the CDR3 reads CASSTRTGGQETQYF. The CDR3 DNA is TGTGCCAGCAGTACGAGGACAGGGGGGCAAGAGACCCAGTACTTC.

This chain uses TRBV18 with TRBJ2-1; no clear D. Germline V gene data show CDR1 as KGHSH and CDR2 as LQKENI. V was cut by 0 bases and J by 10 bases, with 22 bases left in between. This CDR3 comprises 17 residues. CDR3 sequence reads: CASSPPPLFHSPEEQFF. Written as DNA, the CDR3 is TGTGCCAGCTCACCACCCCCGCTATTCCATTCTCCGGAGGAGCAGTTCTTC.

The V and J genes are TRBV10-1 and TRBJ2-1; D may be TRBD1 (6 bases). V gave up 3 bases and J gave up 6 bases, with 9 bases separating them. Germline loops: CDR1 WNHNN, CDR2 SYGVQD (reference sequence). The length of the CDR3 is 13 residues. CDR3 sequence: CASSDGRGNEQFF. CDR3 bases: TGCGCCAGCAGTGACGGCAGGGGCAATGAGCAGTTCTTC.

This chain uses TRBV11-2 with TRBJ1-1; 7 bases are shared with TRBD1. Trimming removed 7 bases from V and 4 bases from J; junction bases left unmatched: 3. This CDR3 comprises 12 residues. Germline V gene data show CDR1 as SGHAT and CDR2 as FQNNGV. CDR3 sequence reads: CASTRGLTEAFF. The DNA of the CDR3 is TGTGCCAGCACAAGGGGGCTCACTGAAGCTTTCTTT.

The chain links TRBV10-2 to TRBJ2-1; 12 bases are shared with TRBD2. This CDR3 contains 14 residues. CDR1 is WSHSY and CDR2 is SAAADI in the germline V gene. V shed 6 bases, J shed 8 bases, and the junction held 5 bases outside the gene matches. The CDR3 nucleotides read TGCGCCAGCAGCCTAGCGGGGGGGCTGTATGAGCAGTTCTTC. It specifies CASSLAGGLYEQFF.

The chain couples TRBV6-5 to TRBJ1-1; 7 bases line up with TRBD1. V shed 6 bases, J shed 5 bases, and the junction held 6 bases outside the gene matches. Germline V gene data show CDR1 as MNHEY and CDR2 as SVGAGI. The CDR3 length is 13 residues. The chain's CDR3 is CASRSGTATEAFF. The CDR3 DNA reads TGTGCCAGCAGGTCCGGGACAGCTACTGAAGCTTTCTTT.

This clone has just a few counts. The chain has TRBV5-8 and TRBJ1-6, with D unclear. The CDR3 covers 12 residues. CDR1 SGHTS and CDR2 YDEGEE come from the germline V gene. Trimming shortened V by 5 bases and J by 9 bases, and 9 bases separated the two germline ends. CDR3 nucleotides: TGTGCCAGCAGTTGGAGTCCTTCACCCCTCCACTTT. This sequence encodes CASSWSPSPLHF. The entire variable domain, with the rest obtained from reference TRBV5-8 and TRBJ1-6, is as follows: EAGVTQSPTHLIKTRGQQATLRCSPISGHTSVYWYQQALGLGLQFLLWYDEGEERNRGNFPPRFSGRQFPNYSSELNVNALELEDSALYLCASSWSPSPLHFGNGTRLTVT.

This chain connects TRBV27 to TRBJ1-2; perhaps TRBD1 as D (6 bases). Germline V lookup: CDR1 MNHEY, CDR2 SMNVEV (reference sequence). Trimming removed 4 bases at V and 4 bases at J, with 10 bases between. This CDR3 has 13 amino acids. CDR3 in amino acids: CASSSGQFYGYTF. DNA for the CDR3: TGTGCCAGCAGTTCCGGACAGTTCTATGGCTACACCTTC.

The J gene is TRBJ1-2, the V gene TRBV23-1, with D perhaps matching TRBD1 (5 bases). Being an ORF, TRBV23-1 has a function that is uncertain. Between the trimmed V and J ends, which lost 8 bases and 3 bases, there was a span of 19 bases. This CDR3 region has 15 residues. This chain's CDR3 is CASVTRAPLDYGYTF. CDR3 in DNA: TGCGCCAGCGTAACCAGGGCCCCCCTCGACTATGGCTACACCTTC.

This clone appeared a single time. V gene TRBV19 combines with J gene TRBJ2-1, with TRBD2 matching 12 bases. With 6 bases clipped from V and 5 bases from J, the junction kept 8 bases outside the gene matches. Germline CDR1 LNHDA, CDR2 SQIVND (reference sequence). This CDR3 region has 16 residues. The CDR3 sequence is CASSKTSGRYDNEQFF. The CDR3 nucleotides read TGTGCCAGTAGCAAGACTAGCGGGAGATACGACAATGAGCAGTTCTTC.

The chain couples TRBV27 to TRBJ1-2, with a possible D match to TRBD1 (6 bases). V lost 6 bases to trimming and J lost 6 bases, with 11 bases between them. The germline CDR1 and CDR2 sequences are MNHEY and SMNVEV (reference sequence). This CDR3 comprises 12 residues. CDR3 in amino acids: CASSQGIDGYTF. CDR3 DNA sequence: TGTGCCAGCAGCCAGGGGATCGATGGCTACACCTTC.

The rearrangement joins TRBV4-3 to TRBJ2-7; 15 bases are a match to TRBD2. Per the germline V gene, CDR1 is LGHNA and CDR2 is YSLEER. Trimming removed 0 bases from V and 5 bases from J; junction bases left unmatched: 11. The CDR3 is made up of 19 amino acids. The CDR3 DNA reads TGCGCCAGCAGCCAAGATGGACTAGCGGGAGGGCCGGCCTCGAACGAGCAGTACGTC. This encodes CASSQDGLAGGPASNEQYV.

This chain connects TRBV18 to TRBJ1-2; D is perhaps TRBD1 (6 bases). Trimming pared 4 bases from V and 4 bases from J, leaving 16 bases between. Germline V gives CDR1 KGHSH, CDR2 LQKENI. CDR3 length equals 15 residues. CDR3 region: CASSLSSTGAYGYTF. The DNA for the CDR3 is TGTGCCAGCTCACTCAGTTCGACAGGAGCCTATGGCTACACCTTC. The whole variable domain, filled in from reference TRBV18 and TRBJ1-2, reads NAGVMQNPRHLVRRRGQEARLRCSPMKGHSHVYWYRQLPEEGLKFMVYLQKENIIDESGMPKERFSAEFPKEGPSILRIQQVVRGDSAAYFCASSLSSTGAYGYTFGSGTRLTVV.

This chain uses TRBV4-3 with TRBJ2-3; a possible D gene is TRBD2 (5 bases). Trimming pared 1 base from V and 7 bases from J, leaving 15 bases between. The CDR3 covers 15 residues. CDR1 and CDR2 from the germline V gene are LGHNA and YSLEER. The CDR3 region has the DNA TGCGCCAGCAGCCAAGGAGGGCGGGCCACTAATACGCAGTATTTT. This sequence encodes CASSQGGRATNTQYF.

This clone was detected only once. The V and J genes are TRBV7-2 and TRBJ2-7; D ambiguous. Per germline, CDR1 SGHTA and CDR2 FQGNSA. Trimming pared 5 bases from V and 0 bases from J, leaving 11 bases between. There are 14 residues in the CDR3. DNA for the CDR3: TGTGCCAGCAGCCCCGTATATAGCTCCTACGAGCAGTACTTC. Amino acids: CASSPVYSSYEQYF.